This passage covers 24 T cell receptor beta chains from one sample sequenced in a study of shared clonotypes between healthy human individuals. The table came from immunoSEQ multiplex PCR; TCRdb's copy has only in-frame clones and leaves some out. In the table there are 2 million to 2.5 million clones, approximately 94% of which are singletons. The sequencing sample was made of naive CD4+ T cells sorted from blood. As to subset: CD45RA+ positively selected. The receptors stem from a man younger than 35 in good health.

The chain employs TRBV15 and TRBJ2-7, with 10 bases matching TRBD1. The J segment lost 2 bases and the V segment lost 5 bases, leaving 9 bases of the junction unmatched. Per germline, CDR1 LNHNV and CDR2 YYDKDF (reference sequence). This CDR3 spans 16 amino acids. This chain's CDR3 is CATSPQMGTGAYEQYF. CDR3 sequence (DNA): TGTGCCACCAGCCCCCAGATGGGGACAGGGGCCTACGAGCAGTACTTC.

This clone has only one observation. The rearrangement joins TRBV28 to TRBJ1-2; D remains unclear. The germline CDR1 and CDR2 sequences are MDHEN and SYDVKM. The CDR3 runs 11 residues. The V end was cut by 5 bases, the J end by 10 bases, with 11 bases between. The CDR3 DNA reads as TGTGCCAGCAGTCGACCTCGTAACTACACCTTC. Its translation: CASSRPRNYTF.

The CDR3 region is CASSLADREYTEAFF. The DNA of the CDR3 is TGTGCCAGCAGCTTAGCCGACAGGGAGTACACTGAAGCTTTCTTT. This chain uses TRBV7-9 with TRBJ1-1; 7 bases agree with TRBD1. Germline CDR1 reads SEHNR; CDR2 reads FQNEAQ (reference sequence). Trimming took 0 bases from V and 3 from J; bases not matched to a gene: 4. The CDR3 consists of 15 residues.

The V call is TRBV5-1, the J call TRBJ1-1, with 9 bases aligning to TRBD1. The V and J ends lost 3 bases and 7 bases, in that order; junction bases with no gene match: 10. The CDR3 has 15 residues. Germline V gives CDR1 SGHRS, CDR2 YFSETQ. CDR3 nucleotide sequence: TGCGCCAGCAGCTCCGGGACAGGGCACCGAGTTGAAGCTTTCTTT. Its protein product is CASSSGTGHRVEAFF.

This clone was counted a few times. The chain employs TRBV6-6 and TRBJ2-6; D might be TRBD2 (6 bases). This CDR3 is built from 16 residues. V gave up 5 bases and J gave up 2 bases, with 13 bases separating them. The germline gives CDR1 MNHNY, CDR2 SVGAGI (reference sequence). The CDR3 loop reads CASSHLEGTGANVLTF. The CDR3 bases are TGTGCCAGCAGTCACCTGGAGGGGACTGGGGCCAACGTCCTGACTTTC.

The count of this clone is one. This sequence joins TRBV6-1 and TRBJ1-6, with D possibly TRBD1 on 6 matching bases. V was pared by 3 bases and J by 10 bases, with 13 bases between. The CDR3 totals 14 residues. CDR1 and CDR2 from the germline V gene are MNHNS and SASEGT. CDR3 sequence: CASSDGTFESPLHF. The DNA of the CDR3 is TGTGCCAGCAGTGATGGGACATTTGAGTCACCCCTCCACTTT.

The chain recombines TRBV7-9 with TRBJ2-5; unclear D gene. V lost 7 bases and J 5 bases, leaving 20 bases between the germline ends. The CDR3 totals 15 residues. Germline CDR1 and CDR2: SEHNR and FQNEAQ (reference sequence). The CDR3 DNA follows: TGTGCCAGCATCTTGAACACCCTCCATGGGGAGACCCAGTACTTC. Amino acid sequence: CASILNTLHGETQYF.

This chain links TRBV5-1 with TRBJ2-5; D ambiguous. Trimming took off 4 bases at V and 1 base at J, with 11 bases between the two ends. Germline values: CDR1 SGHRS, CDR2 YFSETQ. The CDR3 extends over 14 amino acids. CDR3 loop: CASSLMDGQETQYF. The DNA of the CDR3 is TGCGCCAGCAGCCTTATGGACGGCCAAGAGACCCAGTACTTC. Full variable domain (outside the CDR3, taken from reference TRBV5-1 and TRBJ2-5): KAGVTQTPRYLIKTRGQQVTLSCSPISGHRSVSWYQQTPGQGLQFLFEYFSETQRNKGNFPGRFSGRQFSNSRSEMNVSTLELGDSALYLCASSLMDGQETQYFGPGTRLLVL.

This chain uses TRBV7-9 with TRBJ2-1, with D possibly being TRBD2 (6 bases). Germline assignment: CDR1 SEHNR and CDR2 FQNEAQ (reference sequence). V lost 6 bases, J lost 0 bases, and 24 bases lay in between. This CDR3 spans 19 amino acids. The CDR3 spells CASRSPGRKVGSSYNEQFF. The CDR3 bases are TGTGCCAGCAGAAGCCCGGGACGGAAGGTCGGGAGCTCCTACAATGAGCAGTTCTTC. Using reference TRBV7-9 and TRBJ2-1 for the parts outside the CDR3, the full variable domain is DTGVSQNPRHKITKRGQNVTFRCDPISEHNRLYWYRQTLGQGPEFLTYFQNEAQLEKSRLLSDRFSAERPKGSFSTLEIQRTEQGDSAMYLCASRSPGRKVGSSYNEQFFGPGTRLTVL.

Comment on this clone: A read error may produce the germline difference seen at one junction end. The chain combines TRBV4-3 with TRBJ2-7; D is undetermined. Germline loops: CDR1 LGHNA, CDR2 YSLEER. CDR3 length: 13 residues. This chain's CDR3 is CASSQDFSYEQYF. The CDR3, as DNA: TGCGCCAGCAGTCAAGACTTTTCCTACGAGCAGTACTTC.

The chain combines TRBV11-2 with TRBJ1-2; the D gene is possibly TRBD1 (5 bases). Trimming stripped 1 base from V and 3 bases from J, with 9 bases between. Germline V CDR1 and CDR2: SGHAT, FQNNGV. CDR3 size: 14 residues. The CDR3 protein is CASSLARGDYGYTF. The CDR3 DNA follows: TGTGCCAGCAGCTTAGCGCGGGGGGACTATGGCTACACCTTC.

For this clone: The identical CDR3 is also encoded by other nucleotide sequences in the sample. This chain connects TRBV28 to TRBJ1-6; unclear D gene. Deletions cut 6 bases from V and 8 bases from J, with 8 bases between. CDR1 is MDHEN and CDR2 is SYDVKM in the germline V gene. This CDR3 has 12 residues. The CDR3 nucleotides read TGTGCCAGCAGCAGCCCTGATTCACCCCTCCACTTT. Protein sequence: CASSSPDSPLHF. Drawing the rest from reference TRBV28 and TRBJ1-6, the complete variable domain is DVKVTQSSRYLVKRTGEKVFLECVQDMDHENMFWYRQDPGLGLRLIYFSYDVKMKEKGDIPEGYSVSREKKERFSLILESASTNQTSMYLCASSSPDSPLHFGNGTRLTVT.

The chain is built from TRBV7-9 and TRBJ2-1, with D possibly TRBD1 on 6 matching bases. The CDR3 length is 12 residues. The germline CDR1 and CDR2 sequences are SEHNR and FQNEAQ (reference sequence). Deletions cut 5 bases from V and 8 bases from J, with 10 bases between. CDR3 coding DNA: TGTGCCAGCAGCCCAGGGGCCCATGAGCAGTTCTTC. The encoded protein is CASSPGAHEQFF.

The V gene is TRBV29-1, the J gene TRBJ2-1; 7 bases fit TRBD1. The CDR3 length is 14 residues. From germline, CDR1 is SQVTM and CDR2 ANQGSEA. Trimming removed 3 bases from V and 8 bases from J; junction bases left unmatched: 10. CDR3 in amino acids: CSVDRGLLHDEQFF. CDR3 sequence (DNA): TGCAGCGTTGATAGGGGGCTCCTCCACGATGAGCAGTTCTTC.

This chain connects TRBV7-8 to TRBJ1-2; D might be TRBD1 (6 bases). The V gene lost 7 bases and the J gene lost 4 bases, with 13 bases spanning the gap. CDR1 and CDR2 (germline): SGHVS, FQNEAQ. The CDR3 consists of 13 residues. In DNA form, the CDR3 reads TGTGCCAGCACAGGGGCCGAGGGCTATGGCTACACCTTC. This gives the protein CASTGAEGYGYTF.

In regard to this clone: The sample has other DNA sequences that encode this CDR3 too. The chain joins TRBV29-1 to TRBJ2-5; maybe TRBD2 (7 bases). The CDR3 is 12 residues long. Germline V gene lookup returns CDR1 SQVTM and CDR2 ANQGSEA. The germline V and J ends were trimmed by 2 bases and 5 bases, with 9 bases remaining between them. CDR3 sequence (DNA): TGCAGCGTTGAACGGGGGGCCGAGACCCAGTACTTC. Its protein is CSVERGAETQYF.

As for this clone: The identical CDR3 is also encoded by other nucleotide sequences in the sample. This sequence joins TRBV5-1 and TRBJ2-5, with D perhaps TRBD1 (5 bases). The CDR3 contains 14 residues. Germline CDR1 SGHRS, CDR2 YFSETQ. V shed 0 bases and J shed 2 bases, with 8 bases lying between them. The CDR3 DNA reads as TGCGCCAGCAGCTTGGAGGGGCCGCAAGAGACCCAGTACTTC. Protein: CASSLEGPQETQYF. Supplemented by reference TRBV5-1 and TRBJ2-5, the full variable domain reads KAGVTQTPRYLIKTRGQQVTLSCSPISGHRSVSWYQQTPGQGLQFLFEYFSETQRNKGNFPGRFSGRQFSNSRSEMNVSTLELGDSALYLCASSLEGPQETQYFGPGTRLLVL.

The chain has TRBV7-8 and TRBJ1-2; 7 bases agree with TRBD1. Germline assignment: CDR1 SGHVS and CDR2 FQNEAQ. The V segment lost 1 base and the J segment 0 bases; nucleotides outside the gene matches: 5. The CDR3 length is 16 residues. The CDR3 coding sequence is TGTGCCAGCAGCTTAGGGGACAGAGCCACTAACTATGGCTACACCTTC. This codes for CASSLGDRATNYGYTF.

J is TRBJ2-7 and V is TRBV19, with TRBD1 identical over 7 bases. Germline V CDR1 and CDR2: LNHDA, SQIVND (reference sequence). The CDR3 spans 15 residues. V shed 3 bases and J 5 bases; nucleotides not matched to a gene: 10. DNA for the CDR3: TGTGCCAGTAGTATGTTGGGACAGACGGGCAACGAGCAGTACTTC. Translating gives CASSMLGQTGNEQYF.

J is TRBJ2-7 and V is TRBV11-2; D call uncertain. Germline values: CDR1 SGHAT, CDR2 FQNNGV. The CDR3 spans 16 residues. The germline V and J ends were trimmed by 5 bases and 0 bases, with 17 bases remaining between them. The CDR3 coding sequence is TGTGCCAGCAGCCGAAGCATGCCCATGACCTCCTACGAGCAGTACTTC. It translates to CASSRSMPMTSYEQYF.

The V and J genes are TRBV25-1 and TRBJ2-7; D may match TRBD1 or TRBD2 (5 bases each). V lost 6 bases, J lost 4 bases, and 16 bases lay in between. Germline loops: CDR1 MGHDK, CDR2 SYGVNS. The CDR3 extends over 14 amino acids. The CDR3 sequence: CASRSGTVTYEQYF. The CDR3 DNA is TGTGCCAGCAGATCCGGGACGGTTACATACGAGCAGTACTTC.

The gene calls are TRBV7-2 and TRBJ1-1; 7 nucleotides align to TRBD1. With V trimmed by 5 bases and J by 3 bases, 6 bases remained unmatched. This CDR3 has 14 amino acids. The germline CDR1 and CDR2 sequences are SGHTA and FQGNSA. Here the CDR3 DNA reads TGTGCCAGCAGCCTCAACAGGGGAGACACTGAAGCTTTCTTT. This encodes CASSLNRGDTEAFF.

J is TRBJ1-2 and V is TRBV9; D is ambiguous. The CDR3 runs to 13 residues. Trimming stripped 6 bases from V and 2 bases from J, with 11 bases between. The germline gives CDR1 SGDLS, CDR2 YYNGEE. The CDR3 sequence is CASTPEQNYGYTF. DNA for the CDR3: TGTGCCAGCACCCCGGAACAGAACTATGGCTACACCTTC.

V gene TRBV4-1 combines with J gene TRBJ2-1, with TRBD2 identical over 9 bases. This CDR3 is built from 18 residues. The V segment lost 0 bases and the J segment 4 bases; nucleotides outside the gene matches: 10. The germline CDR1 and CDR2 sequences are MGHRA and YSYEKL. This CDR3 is CASSQDRISGGTYNEQFF. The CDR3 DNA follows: TGCGCCAGCAGCCAAGATCGTATAAGCGGGGGGACTTACAATGAGCAGTTCTTC.